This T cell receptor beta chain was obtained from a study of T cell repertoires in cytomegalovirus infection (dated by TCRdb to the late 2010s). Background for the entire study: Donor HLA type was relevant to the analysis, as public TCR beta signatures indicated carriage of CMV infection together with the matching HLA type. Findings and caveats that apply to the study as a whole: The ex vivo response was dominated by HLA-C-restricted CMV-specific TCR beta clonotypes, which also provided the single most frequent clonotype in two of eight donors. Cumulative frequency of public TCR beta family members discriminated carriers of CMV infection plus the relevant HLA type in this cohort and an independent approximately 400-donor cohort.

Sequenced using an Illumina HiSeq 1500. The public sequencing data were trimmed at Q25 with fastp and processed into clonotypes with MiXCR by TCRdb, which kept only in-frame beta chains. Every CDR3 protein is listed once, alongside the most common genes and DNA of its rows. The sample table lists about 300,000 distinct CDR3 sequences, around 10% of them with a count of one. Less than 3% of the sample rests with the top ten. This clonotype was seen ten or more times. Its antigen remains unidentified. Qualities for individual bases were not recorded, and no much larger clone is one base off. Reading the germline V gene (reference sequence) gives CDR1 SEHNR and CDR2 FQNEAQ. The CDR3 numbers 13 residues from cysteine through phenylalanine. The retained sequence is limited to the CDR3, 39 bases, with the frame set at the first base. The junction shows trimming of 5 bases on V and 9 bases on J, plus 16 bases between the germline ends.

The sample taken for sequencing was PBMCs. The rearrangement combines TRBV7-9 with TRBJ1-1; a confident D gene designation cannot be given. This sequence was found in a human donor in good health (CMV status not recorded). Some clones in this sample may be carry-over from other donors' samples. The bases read TGTGCCAGCAGCGGGATGAACTACCGAAAAGCTTTCTTT. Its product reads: CASSGMNYRKAFF. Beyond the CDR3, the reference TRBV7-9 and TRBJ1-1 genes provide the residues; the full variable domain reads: DTGVSQNPRHKITKRGQNVTFRCDPISEHNRLYWYRQTLGQGPEFLTYFQNEAQLEKSRLLSDRFSAERPKGSFSTLEIQRTEQGDSAMYLCASSGMNYRKAFFGQGTRLTVV.